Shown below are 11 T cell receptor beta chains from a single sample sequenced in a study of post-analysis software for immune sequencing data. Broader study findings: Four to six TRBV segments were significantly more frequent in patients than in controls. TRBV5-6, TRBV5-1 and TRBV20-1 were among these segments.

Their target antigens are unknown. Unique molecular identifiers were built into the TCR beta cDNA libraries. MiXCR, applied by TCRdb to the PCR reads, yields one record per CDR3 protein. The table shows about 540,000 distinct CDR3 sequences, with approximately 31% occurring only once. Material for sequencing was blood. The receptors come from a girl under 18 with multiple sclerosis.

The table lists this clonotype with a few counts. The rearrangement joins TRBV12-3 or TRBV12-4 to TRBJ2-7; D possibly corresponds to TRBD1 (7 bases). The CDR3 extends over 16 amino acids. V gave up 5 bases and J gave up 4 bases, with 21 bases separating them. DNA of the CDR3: TGTGCCAGCAGTACGGAGGGACAGACCTTCCCTTACGAGCAGTACTTC. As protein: CASSTEGQTFPYEQYF.

The DNA for the CDR3 is TGCAGTGCTAGGGCGGGACAGGGGACTCCTCTCACAGATACGCAGTATTTT. Protein sequence: CSARAGQGTPLTDTQYF. This rearrangement joins TRBV20-1 to TRBJ2-3, with TRBD1 identical over 10 bases. V shed 3 bases, J shed 2 bases, and the junction held 11 bases outside the gene matches. Germline CDR1 DFQATT, CDR2 SNEGSKA (reference sequence). The CDR3 totals 17 residues.

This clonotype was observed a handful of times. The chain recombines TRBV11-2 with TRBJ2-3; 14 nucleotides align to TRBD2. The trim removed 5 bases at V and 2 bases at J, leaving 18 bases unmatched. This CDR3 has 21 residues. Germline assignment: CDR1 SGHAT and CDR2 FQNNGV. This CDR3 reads CASSASPGTSGGQPTTDTQYF. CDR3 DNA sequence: TGTGCCAGCAGCGCCTCCCCCGGGACTAGCGGGGGACAGCCGACCACAGATACGCAGTATTTT. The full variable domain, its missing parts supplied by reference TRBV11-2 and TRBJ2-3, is EAGVAQSPRYKIIEKRQSVAFWCNPISGHATLYWYQQILGQGPKLLIQFQNNGVVDDSQLPKDRFSAERLKGVDSTLKIQPAKLEDSAVYLCASSASPGTSGGQPTTDTQYFGPGTRLTVL.

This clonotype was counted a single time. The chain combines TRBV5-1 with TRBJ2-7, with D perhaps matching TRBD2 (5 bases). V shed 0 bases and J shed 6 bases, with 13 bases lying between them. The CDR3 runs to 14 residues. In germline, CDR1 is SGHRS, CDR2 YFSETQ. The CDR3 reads CASSLAGSWTEQYF. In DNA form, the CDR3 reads TGCGCCAGCAGCTTGGCGGGGTCCTGGACCGAGCAGTACTTC.

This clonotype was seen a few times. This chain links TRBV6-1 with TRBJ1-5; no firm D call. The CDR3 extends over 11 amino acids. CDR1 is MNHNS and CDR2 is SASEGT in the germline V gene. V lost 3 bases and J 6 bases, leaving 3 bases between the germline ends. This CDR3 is CASSESQPQHF. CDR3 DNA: TGTGCCAGCAGTGAGAGTCAGCCCCAGCATTTT.

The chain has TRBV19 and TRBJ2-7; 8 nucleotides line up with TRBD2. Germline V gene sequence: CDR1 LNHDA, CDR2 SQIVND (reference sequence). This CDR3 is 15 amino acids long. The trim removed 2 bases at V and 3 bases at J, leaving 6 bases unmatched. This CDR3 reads CASSITAGGRYEQYF. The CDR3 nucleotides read TGTGCCAGTAGTATAACGGCGGGGGGACGCTACGAGCAGTACTTC.

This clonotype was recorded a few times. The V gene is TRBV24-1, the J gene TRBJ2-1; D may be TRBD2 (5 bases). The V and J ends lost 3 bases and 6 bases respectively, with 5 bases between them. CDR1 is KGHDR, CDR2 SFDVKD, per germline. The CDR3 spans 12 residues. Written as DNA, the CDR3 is TGTGCCACCAGTGATCTAGCCAATGAGCAGTTCTTC. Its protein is CATSDLANEQFF.

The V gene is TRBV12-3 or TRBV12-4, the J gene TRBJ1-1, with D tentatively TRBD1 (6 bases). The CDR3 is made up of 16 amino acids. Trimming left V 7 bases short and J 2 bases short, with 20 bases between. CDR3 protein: CASTRDISGANTEAFF. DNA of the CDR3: TGTGCCAGCACCCGGGACATATCGGGGGCAAACACTGAAGCTTTCTTT.

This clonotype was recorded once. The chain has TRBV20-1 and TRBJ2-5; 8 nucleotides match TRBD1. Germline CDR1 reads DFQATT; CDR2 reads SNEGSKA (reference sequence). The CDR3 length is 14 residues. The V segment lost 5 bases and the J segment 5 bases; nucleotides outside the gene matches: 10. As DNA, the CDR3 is TGCAGTGCTCACCAACAGGGGGAGGTTGAGACCCAGTACTTC. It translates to CSAHQQGEVETQYF.

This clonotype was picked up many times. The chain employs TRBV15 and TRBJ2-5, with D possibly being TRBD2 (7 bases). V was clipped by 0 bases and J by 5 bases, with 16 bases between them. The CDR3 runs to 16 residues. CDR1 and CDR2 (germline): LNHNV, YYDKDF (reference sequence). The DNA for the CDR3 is TGTGCCACCAGCAGAGATGAGGAAGGGGGAGGGGAGACCCAGTACTTC. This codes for CATSRDEEGGGETQYF.

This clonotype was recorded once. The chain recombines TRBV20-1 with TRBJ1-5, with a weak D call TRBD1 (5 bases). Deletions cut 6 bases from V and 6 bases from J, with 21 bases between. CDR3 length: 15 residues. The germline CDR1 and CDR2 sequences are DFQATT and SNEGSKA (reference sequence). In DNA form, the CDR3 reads TGCAGTGCGCGGCCAGGTCAGGGAGTTTTTCAGCCCCAGCATTTT. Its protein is CSARPGQGVFQPQHF.